Reported below is one T cell receptor beta chain. This sample is drawn from a study of technical replicates of blood from a handful of donors. Per germline, CDR1 MNHNS and CDR2 SASEGT. V was cut by 6 bases and J by 3 bases, with 4 bases left in between. The CDR3 length is 11 residues. The repertoire was sequenced with immunoSEQ multiplex PCR; TCRdb's copy has only in-frame clones and lacks some. The repertoire holds around 80,000 clones, with 90% to 95% as singletons. The sample comprised T cells isolated from PBMCs. This TCR was recovered from a human donor in good health. This chain links TRBV6-1 with TRBJ2-3; D is undetermined. CDR3 sequence (DNA): TGTGCCAGCAGGTCTACAGATACGCAGTATTTT. Protein: CASRSTDTQYF.